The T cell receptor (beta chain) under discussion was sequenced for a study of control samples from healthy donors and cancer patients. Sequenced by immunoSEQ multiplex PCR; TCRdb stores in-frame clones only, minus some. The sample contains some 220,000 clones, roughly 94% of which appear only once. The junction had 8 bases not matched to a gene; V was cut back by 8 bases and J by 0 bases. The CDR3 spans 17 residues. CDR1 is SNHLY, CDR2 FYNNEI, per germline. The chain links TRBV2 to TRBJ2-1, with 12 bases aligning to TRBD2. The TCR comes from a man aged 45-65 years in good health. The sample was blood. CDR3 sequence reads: CASSGTSGRSSYNEQFF. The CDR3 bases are TGTGCCAGCTCTGGGACTAGCGGGCGGAGCTCCTACAATGAGCAGTTCTTC.